This T cell receptor (beta chain) stems from a study of blood T cell repertoires in COVID-19. Turning to the study itself: The United States, Italy and Spain supplied acute and convalescent COVID-19 samples. PBMCs, B-cell-depleted T cells, or T cells provided the cDNA or gDNA that made up the material.

Per the original data handling: It was from reference gene primer amplification that nucleated cell counts were estimated. The data were produced by immunoSEQ multiplex PCR, yet TCRdb's version contains in-frame clones alone and is incomplete. V and J calls and clone size are those listed in that table; D and trimming were worked out from the DNA. The sample consists of approximately 330,000 clones, roughly 90% of them appearing once. Looked up from germline, CDR1 is SGHTA and CDR2 is FQGNSA. The V gene lost 0 bases and the J gene lost 3 bases, with 12 bases spanning the gap. The CDR3 length is 15 residues.

This rearrangement joins TRBV7-2 to TRBJ2-7, with D possibly TRBD1 on 6 matching bases. The specimen was peripheral blood. This TCR came from a woman in her forties or fifties with active or convalescent COVID-19. The CDR3 sequence is CASSLAWGPNYEQYF. CDR3 in DNA: TGTGCCAGCAGCTTAGCATGGGGGCCGAACTACGAGCAGTACTTC.